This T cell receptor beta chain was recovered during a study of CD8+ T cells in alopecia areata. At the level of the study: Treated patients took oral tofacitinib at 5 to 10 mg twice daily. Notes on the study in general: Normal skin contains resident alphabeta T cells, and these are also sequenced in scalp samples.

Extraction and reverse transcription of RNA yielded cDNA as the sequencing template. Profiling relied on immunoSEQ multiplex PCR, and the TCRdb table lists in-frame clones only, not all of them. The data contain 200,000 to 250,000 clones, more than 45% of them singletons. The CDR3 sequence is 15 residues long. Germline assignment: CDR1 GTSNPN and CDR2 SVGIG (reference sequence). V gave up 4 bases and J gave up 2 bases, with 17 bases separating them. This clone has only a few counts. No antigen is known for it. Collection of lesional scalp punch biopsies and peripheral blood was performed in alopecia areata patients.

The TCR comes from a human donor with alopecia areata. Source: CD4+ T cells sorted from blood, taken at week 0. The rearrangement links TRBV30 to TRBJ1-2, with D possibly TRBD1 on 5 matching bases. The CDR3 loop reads CAWIKLMTVNYGYTF. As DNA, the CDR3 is TGTGCCTGGATTAAGCTGATGACAGTAAACTATGGCTACACCTTC.